This T cell receptor beta chain was observed in a study of CD8 T cells in ankylosing spondylitis. General study findings and limits: Seemingly characteristic of ankylosing spondylitis blood was a TCR beta motif consisting of under ten highly homologous variants. CD8+ by phenotype, disease-linked clones were relatively rare in peripheral blood. The clones that were linked to disease were reported to be significantly enriched in matched synovial fluid samples from ankylosing spondylitis patients.

The CDR3 runs to 15 residues. V lost 4 bases and J 0 bases, leaving 14 bases between the germline ends. Germline V CDR1 and CDR2: DFQATT, SNEGSKA (reference sequence). With regard to this clonotype: Its antigen is unidentified.

By quantitative 5'-RACE with molecular barcodes, the TCR beta libraries were made. TCRdb called the 5' RACE reads again in MiXCR, with one record for every CDR3 protein. Found here are roughly 230,000 distinct CDR3 sequences, 15% to 20% of them singletons; the top ten hold around 32%. The V and J genes are TRBV20-1 and TRBJ2-3, with D uncertain. The receptor was isolated from a male donor with ankylosing spondylitis or in good health (not recorded which). The material sequenced was blood, either unsorted or a sorted T cell fraction (not recorded which). CDR3 DNA sequence: TGCAGTGCTAACTCTCAGTTCCTTAGCACAGATACGCAGTATTTT. Its translation is CSANSQFLSTDTQYF.